The entry below describes one TCR beta chain. The antigen remains undetermined. This specimen comes from a study of CD8+CD57+ T cells in acquired aplastic anemia. Study results and limitations: There were 25 to 35 CD8+ CDR3 sequences that occurred in both patients and controls.

It was genomic DNA that served as the template for profiling TCR beta VDJ and CDR3. Each CDR3 protein gets one entry after TCRdb re-called the reads with MiXCR. The sample includes about 160,000 distinct CDR3 sequences, more than 45% seen only once; the top ten take 3.2%. The length of the CDR3 is 15 residues. The V segment lost 3 bases and the J segment 3 bases; nucleotides outside the gene matches: 5. CDR1 and CDR2 (germline): SGHDN, FVKESK. Patients picked for sequencing had shown CD8+CD57+ cell expansion detected by flow cytometry. Severe acquired aplastic anemia was present in every patient. Receipt of therapy had not occurred in any patient by the time of blood sampling.

Sequenced sample: sorted CD4+, CD8+, or CD8+CD57+ T cells (not recorded which) from PBMCs. The sequence was obtained from a human donor with aplastic anemia. The V and J genes are TRBV14 and TRBJ1-5; 7 bases line up with TRBD1. The CDR3 sequence is CASSHSDRDNQPQHF. CDR3 nucleotides: TGTGCCAGCAGCCACTCTGACAGGGACAATCAGCCCCAGCATTTT.